These T cell receptor beta chains were read from a single sample in a study of blood T cell repertoires in COVID-19. Measured with immunoSEQ multiplex PCR; TCRdb has only the in-frame clones, and not every one. The table lists around 140,000 clones, about 88% of them singletons, with 17% in the top ten. Sequencing used peripheral blood. The receptors shown here come from a woman older than 75 with acute or convalescent COVID-19. Both conserved end residues are part of each CDR3. A D gene is named only where the DNA matches it firmly. Size tells how often a clone was seen (once, few, many) or the class of an expanded clone, and some rows leave it out.

clone_size d_call cdr3_length j_call v_call cdr3_aa cdr3_nt
. TRBD1 12 TRBJ1-2 TRBV7-9 CASSPQGVGYTF TGTGCCAGCAGCCCACAGGGGGTTGGCTACACCTTC
once TRBD2 16 TRBJ2-7 TRBV14 CASSRGPSGRIYEQYF TGTGCCAGCAGCCGGGGGCCAAGCGGGAGGATCTACGAGCAGTACTTC
. TRBD2 19 TRBJ2-2 TRBV4-3 CASSQEGGSGGKNTGELFF TGCGCCAGCAGCCAAGAGGGTGGTAGCGGGGGCAAGAACACCGGGGAGCTGTTTTTT
few . 15 TRBJ2-2 TRBV18 CASSPSRGNTGELFF TGTGCCAGCTCACCGAGCCGGGGGAACACCGGGGAGCTGTTTTTT
. . 14 TRBJ1-6 TRBV10-3 CAISESGGNSPLHF TGTGCCATCAGTGAGTCGGGAGGGAATTCACCCCTCCACTTT
. TRBD2 16 TRBJ2-3 TRBV7-2 CASSLAVGRDTDTQYF TGTGCCAGCAGCTTAGCTGTCGGGAGGGACACAGATACGCAGTATTTT
. TRBD2 18 TRBJ2-4 TRBV27 CASLDGLAGERAKNIQYF TGTGCCTCCCTGGATGGGCTAGCGGGGGAACGAGCCAAAAACATTCAGTACTTC
once . 18 TRBJ1-5 TRBV21-1 CASSQRPPGTGYDQPQHF TGTGCCAGCAGTCAAAGGCCCCCCGGGACAGGGTACGATCAGCCCCAGCATTTT
. . 12 TRBJ2-1 TRBV6-5 CASRFSAGEQFF TGTGCCAGCCGCTTCTCGGCGGGTGAGCAGTTCTTC
. TRBD1 16 TRBJ1-4 TRBV19 CASKGGGAYTNEKLFF TGTGCCAGTAAAGGGGGCGGTGCATATACTAATGAAAAACTGTTTTTT
. TRBD1 17 TRBJ1-1 TRBV24-1 CATSDLSRGLEDTEAFF TGTGCCACCAGTGATTTATCCAGGGGGCTTGAGGACACTGAAGCTTTCTTT
few . 15 TRBJ2-3 TRBV5-1 CASSLAPVTTDTQYF TGCGCCAGCAGCTTGGCCCCGGTTACCACAGATACGCAGTATTTT
. . 13 TRBJ1-4 TRBV30 CAWSVRGAEKLFF TGTGCCTGGAGTGTACGGGGGGCGGAAAAACTGTTTTTT
. TRBD2 15 TRBJ2-7 TRBV3-1/TRBV3-2 CASSQGLAGVYEQYF TGTGCCAGCAGCCAAGGGCTAGCGGGAGTCTACGAGCAGTACTTC
. . 15 TRBJ1-4 TRBV18 CASSLDSATNEKLFF TGTGCCAGCTCACTGGACAGTGCAACTAATGAAAAACTGTTTTTT
. TRBD2 18 TRBJ2-1 TRBV6-2/TRBV6-3 CASSYPLLAGGSYNEQFF TGTGCCAGCAGTTACCCTCTCCTAGCGGGAGGATCCTACAATGAGCAGTTCTTC